Below, 28 T cell receptor beta chains from the same sample are listed, as sequenced in a study of T cell repertoires in cytomegalovirus infection. Each CDR3 protein is one row after TCRdb ran MiXCR on the reads. The table includes roughly 230,000 distinct CDR3 sequences, about 7% detected once. The sequenced material came from PBMCs. The receptors here all came from a human donor in good health (CMV status not recorded). Some clones in this sample may be carry-over from other donors' samples.

In its sample, this clonotype was seen many times. V gene TRBV4-1 combines with J gene TRBJ2-5, with 14 bases lining up with TRBD2. Germline CDR1 and CDR2: MGHRA and YSYEKL. With 0 bases clipped from V and 5 bases from J, the junction kept 8 bases outside the gene matches. This CDR3 is built from 18 residues. CDR3 bases: TGCGCCAGCAGCCAAGATAAGACTAGCGGGGGGGCTTGGGAGACCCAGTACTTC. It codes for CASSQDKTSGGAWETQYF.

In its sample, this clonotype was seen a few times. The chain has TRBV20-1 and TRBJ2-1; 7 positions agree with TRBD2. The junction had 4 bases not matched to a gene; V was cut back by 5 bases and J by 0 bases. There are 14 residues in the CDR3. Germline CDR1 reads DFQATT; CDR2 reads SNEGSKA (reference sequence). This chain's CDR3 is CSAGDYRSYNEQFF. CDR3 DNA: TGCAGTGCTGGGGACTACCGCTCCTACAATGAGCAGTTCTTC.

This clonotype was counted only a few times. The chain couples TRBV4-3 to TRBJ1-1, with 7 bases matching TRBD1. The germline V gene has CDR1 LGHNA and CDR2 YSLEER. The CDR3 is 14 amino acids. The V segment lost 1 base and the J segment 4 bases; nucleotides outside the gene matches: 3. The DNA for the CDR3 is TGCGCCAGCAGCCAAGTACAGGGGTTCACTGAAGCTTTCTTT. Its protein is CASSQVQGFTEAFF.

This clonotype came up many times. The V call is TRBV7-9, the J call TRBJ2-3; TRBD2 matches 8 bases. This CDR3 comprises 16 residues. Germline trimming cut 5 bases from V and 0 bases from J; bases unmatched to any gene: 7. Germline CDR1 is SEHNR and CDR2 is FQNEAQ (reference sequence). The CDR3 DNA sequence: TGTGCCAGCAGCGCCGGGGGGGGCCTCAGCACAGATACGCAGTATTTT. This sequence encodes CASSAGGGLSTDTQYF. Using reference TRBV7-9 and TRBJ2-3 for the parts outside the CDR3, the full variable domain is DTGVSQNPRHKITKRGQNVTFRCDPISEHNRLYWYRQTLGQGPEFLTYFQNEAQLEKSRLLSDRFSAERPKGSFSTLEIQRTEQGDSAMYLCASSAGGGLSTDTQYFGPGTRLTVL.

This clonotype showed up many times. V gene TRBV29-1 combines with J gene TRBJ2-7; 7 bases line up with TRBD1. This CDR3 comprises 13 residues. CDR1 is SQVTM, CDR2 ANQGSEA, per germline. Losses at the gene ends were 4 bases for V and 2 bases for J; bases not matched to a gene: 5. CDR3 region: CSVGKTGTYEQYF. DNA for the CDR3: TGCAGCGTTGGGAAGACAGGGACCTACGAGCAGTACTTC.

The table lists this clonotype with many counts. V is TRBV19 and J is TRBJ1-1, with D possibly being TRBD1 (5 bases). V lost 4 bases and J lost 11, with 11 bases in between. Germline V gene lookup returns CDR1 LNHDA and CDR2 SQIVND (reference sequence). This CDR3 is built from 11 residues. The CDR3 is CASSRAGQAFF. In DNA form, the CDR3 reads TGTGCCAGTAGTAGGGCAGGGCAGGCTTTCTTT.

This clonotype was counted many times. V and J are TRBV19 and TRBJ2-2, with D unresolved. The CDR3 has 13 residues. Trimming pared 6 bases from V and 6 bases from J, leaving 11 bases between. CDR1 is LNHDA, CDR2 SQIVND, per germline (reference sequence). CDR3 bases: TGTGCCAGTAGCCCCTTGGGTTCCGGGGAGCTGTTTTTT. This gives the protein CASSPLGSGELFF.

This clonotype was detected ten times or more. This sequence joins TRBV5-1 and TRBJ1-5; 9 nucleotides align to TRBD1. Losses at the gene ends were 4 bases for V and 6 bases for J; bases not matched to a gene: 11. Germline loops: CDR1 SGHRS, CDR2 YFSETQ. This CDR3 contains 16 residues. This chain's CDR3 is CASSRDAGQGFQPQHF. CDR3 sequence (DNA): TGCGCCAGCAGCCGAGACGCGGGACAGGGTTTTCAGCCCCAGCATTTT.

This clonotype was observed at least ten times. This chain connects TRBV20-1 to TRBJ1-5, with 10 nucleotides matching TRBD1. The CDR3 totals 13 residues. V lost 6 bases, J lost 7 bases, and 6 bases stayed unmatched. The V gene's germline CDR1 is DFQATT and CDR2 SNEGSKA (reference sequence). The CDR3 loop reads CSASRDRGQPQHF. In DNA form, the CDR3 reads TGCAGTGCCAGCCGGGACAGGGGCCAGCCCCAGCATTTT.

This clonotype was seen a handful of times. This chain links TRBV28 with TRBJ1-2; 8 bases map to TRBD1. Germline trimming cut 6 bases from V and 9 bases from J; bases unmatched to any gene: 9. The CDR3 runs 13 residues. Germline assignment: CDR1 MDHEN and CDR2 SYDVKM. Here the CDR3 reads CASSNDRGGSYTF. The CDR3 nucleotides are TGTGCCAGCAGCAACGACAGGGGTGGTAGCTACACCTTC.

The chain has TRBV20-1 and TRBJ1-1, with D hard to call. CDR1 is DFQATT, CDR2 SNEGSKA, per germline (reference sequence). The CDR3 spans 16 residues. Trimming removed 2 bases at V and 1 base at J, with 17 bases between. The CDR3 DNA reads TGCAGTGCTAGAAACCCGTCCAGGAGTTGGAACACTGAAGCTTTCTTT. Its protein product is CSARNPSRSWNTEAFF.

This clonotype was detected many times. The V and J genes are TRBV20-1 and TRBJ2-1; TRBD1 aligns across 8 bases. With V trimmed by 6 bases and J by 7 bases, 8 bases remained unmatched. The CDR3 extends over 13 amino acids. Looked up from germline, CDR1 is DFQATT and CDR2 is SNEGSKA (reference sequence). The CDR3 is CSARDRGGNEQFF. The CDR3 region has the DNA TGCAGTGCACGAGACAGGGGAGGAAATGAGCAGTTCTTC.

This clonotype was seen repeatedly, ten times or more. This rearrangement joins TRBV18 to TRBJ1-1; D might be TRBD1 (6 bases). The CDR3 is made up of 16 amino acids. From germline, CDR1 is KGHSH and CDR2 LQKENI. Between the trimmed V and J ends, which lost 1 base and 1 base, there was a span of 13 bases. The CDR3 loop reads CASSPQMGQRNTEAFF. In DNA, the CDR3 is TGTGCCAGCTCACCACAAATGGGACAACGGAACACTGAAGCTTTCTTT.

This clonotype has a count of ten or more. The rearrangement links TRBV7-2 to TRBJ1-3, with D unclear. Between the trimmed V and J ends, which lost 2 bases and 4 bases, there was a span of 6 bases. From germline, CDR1 is SGHTA and CDR2 FQGNSA. The CDR3 extends over 13 amino acids. The CDR3, as DNA: TGTGCCAGCAGCTTATATGGAGGAAACACCATATATTTT. This sequence encodes CASSLYGGNTIYF.

In this sample, this clonotype turned up many times. V is TRBV7-9 and J is TRBJ2-7, with a tentative D call TRBD1 (5 bases). From germline, CDR1 is SEHNR and CDR2 FQNEAQ (reference sequence). This CDR3 is 13 amino acids long. The germline V and J ends were trimmed by 0 bases and 9 bases, with 12 bases remaining between them. The DNA of the CDR3 is TGTGCCAGCAGCTTAGCAGGGGCCCTGGGGCAGTACTTC. As protein: CASSLAGALGQYF.

This clonotype came up many times. This chain connects TRBV29-1 to TRBJ1-1; D is possibly TRBD1 (5 bases). The CDR3 has 16 amino acids. Germline V gives CDR1 SQVTM, CDR2 ANQGSEA. V lost 1 base to trimming and J lost 2 bases, with 17 bases between them. The CDR3 spells CSVEVRGSRLNTEAFF. The CDR3 bases are TGCAGCGTTGAAGTGAGGGGCAGCAGACTTAACACTGAAGCTTTCTTT.

This clonotype was picked up many times. The chain joins TRBV9 to TRBJ2-5; tentative D call: TRBD2 (5 bases). Germline CDR1 SGDLS, CDR2 YYNGEE. V gave up 0 bases and J gave up 1 base, with 13 bases separating them. This CDR3 has 16 residues. CDR3 in amino acids: CASSVATSSGQETQYF. In DNA, the CDR3 is TGTGCCAGCAGCGTAGCGACCTCGAGCGGCCAAGAGACCCAGTACTTC.

CDR3 protein: CSVPPGGTFEQFF. The DNA for the CDR3 is TGCAGCGTGCCACCCGGGGGTACTTTCGAGCAGTTCTTC. The rearrangement uses TRBV29-1 and TRBJ2-1; D may be TRBD2 (6 bases). CDR1 is SQVTM and CDR2 is ANQGSEA in the germline V gene. Trimming took off 6 bases at V and 10 bases at J, with 19 bases between the two ends. CDR3 length equals 13 residues.

This clonotype was observed a handful of times. The V gene is TRBV20-1, the J gene TRBJ1-1, with no clear D. The V gene's germline CDR1 is DFQATT and CDR2 SNEGSKA (reference sequence). The CDR3 contains 12 residues. The V gene lost 3 bases and the J gene lost 2 bases, with 7 bases spanning the gap. CDR3 nucleotide sequence: TGCAGTGCTAGGCCACCAAACACTGAAGCTTTCTTT. Its protein is CSARPPNTEAFF.

As for this clonotype: A read error may be the cause here, since a much bigger clone is one base away. V usage is TRBV20-1 and J usage is TRBJ2-5, with 10 bases identical to TRBD1. In germline, CDR1 is DFQATT, CDR2 SNEGSKA (reference sequence). The CDR3 spans 15 residues. V lost 5 bases and J lost 1; bases outside the gene matches: 7. The CDR3 loop is CSAGTGTGVQETQYF. DNA for the CDR3: TGCAGTGCTGGAACCGGGACAGGGGTCCAAGAGACCCAGTACTTC.

In its sample, this clonotype was seen many times. The V and J genes are TRBV7-2 and TRBJ2-7, with D possibly being TRBD1 (6 bases). V lost 0 bases to trimming and J lost 3 bases, with 15 bases between them. In germline, CDR1 is SGHTA, CDR2 FQGNSA. This CDR3 has 16 residues. The CDR3 here is CASSLAPQGRNYEQYF. In DNA, the CDR3 is TGTGCCAGCAGCTTAGCGCCACAGGGCAGGAACTACGAGCAGTACTTC.

This clonotype was seen at least ten times. This sequence joins TRBV20-1 and TRBJ2-7, with no clear D. The CDR3 is made up of 13 amino acids. Trimming stripped 6 bases from V and 4 bases from J, with 16 bases between. Looked up from germline, CDR1 is DFQATT and CDR2 is SNEGSKA (reference sequence). For the CDR3, the DNA is TGCAGTGCCAACATTCGGGCTGGATACGAGCAGTACTTC. As protein: CSANIRAGYEQYF.

This clonotype occurred many times. The chain combines TRBV6-6 with TRBJ2-3; 7 bases map to TRBD2. The V gene's germline CDR1 is MNHNY and CDR2 SVGAGI (reference sequence). This CDR3 has 13 residues. V was clipped by 10 bases and J by 3 bases; unmatched bases: 7. This chain's CDR3 is CATGRGGTDTQYF. CDR3 in DNA: TGTGCCACGGGGAGGGGAGGGACAGATACGCAGTATTTT.

This clonotype was detected many times. CDR3: CASSRSGGGGAYEQYF. CDR3 bases: TGTGCCAGCAGTCGAAGTGGGGGGGGGGGGGCCTACGAGCAGTACTTC. The chain links TRBV7-2 to TRBJ2-7; TRBD2 matches at 7 bases. The CDR3 consists of 16 residues. The germline V gene has CDR1 SGHTA and CDR2 FQGNSA. V lost 6 bases and J lost 2; bases outside the gene matches: 13.

This clonotype was recorded at least ten times. This chain joins TRBV29-1 and TRBJ1-2, with D uncertain. Between the trimmed V and J ends, which lost 4 bases and 3 bases, there was a span of 12 bases. The CDR3 extends over 13 amino acids. CDR1 SQVTM and CDR2 ANQGSEA come from the germline V gene. CDR3 bases: TGCAGCGTTGCGGGCCGGAGCGACTATGGCTACACCTTC. Residues: CSVAGRSDYGYTF.

Ten or more counts support this clonotype. The gene calls are TRBV29-1 and TRBJ2-1; D call uncertain. The CDR3 extends over 14 amino acids. The germline V gene encodes CDR1 SQVTM and CDR2 ANQGSEA. V was clipped by 3 bases and J by 2 bases, with 11 bases between them. The CDR3 DNA follows: TGCAGCGTTGATAGGGCAGCGACCTACAATGAGCAGTTCTTC. This sequence encodes CSVDRAATYNEQFF.

This clonotype was found many times. The V gene is TRBV7-2, the J gene TRBJ2-1, with 9 positions matching TRBD2. V lost 1 base, J lost 5 bases, and 3 bases stayed unmatched. This CDR3 is 15 amino acids long. CDR1 and CDR2 (germline): SGHTA, FQGNSA. CDR3 sequence: CASSLGTSEDNEQFF. CDR3 bases: TGTGCCAGCAGCTTAGGGACTAGCGAAGACAATGAGCAGTTCTTC.

This clonotype was counted between two and nine times. The chain has TRBV11-2 and TRBJ2-2, with 9 bases fitting TRBD1. The trim removed 6 bases at V and 0 bases at J, leaving 8 bases unmatched. This CDR3 is 17 amino acids long. Germline CDR1 is SGHAT and CDR2 is FQNNGV. Here the CDR3 reads CASSTNRGPSNTGELFF. In DNA, the CDR3 is TGTGCCAGCAGTACTAACAGGGGGCCATCGAACACCGGGGAGCTGTTTTTT.